This T cell receptor beta chain was captured in a study of blood T cell repertoires in COVID-19. Whole-study context: Samples representing acute and convalescent COVID-19 were sourced from the United States, Italy and Spain. PBMCs, B-cell-depleted T cells, or T cells provided the cDNA or gDNA that made up the material.

Source study methods: How many nucleated cells were present was estimated from reference gene primer amplification. Only in-frame clones appear in the TCRdb table, and some are missing; sequencing was by immunoSEQ multiplex PCR. The V and J calls and clone size come from that table; D and trimming were worked out from the DNA. The sample includes some 190,000 clones, around nine tenths of them seen just once. Germline lookup yields CDR1 MNHNS and CDR2 SASEGT. Trimming removed 1 base from V and 9 bases from J; junction bases left unmatched: 17. The CDR3 consists of 19 residues. The receptor was derived from a man aged 18 to 29 with active or convalescent COVID-19. What was sequenced was peripheral blood. The chain has TRBV6-1 and TRBJ1-6, with 8 bases fitting TRBD1. The CDR3 bases are TGTGCCAGCAGTGAAGGTAGCTCGGGCAGGGGGCGAAGTTTTTCACCCCTCCACTTT. Protein product: CASSEGSSGRGRSFSPLHF.